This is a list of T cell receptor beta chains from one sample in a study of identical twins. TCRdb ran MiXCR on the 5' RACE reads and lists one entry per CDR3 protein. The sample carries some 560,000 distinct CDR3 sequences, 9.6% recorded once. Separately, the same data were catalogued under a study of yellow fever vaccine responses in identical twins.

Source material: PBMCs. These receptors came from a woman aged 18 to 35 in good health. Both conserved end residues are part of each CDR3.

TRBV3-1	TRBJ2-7	CASSLIGGQGEQYF
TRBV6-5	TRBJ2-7	CASSSPSGGLYEQYF
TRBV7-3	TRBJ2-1	CASSLLLASYNEQFF
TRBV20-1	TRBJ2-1	CSARPSSGSYNEQFF
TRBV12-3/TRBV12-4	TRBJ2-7	CASSWTGGVEQYF
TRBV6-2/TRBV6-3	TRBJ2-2	CASRDEPAGADTGELFF
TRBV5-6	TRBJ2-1	CASSPVTGTYNEQFF
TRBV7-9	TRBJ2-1	CASSFERARSEQFF
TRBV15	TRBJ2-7	CATSREGGPWTGGSYEQYF
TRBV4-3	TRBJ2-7	CASSQDFQGDYEQYF
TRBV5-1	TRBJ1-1	CASSLGDRVGTEAFF
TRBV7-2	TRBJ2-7	CASSLQNYEQYF
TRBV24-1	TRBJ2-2	CATSDPGTSGSRWNTGELFF
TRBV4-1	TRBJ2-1	CASSQGASGGPREQFF
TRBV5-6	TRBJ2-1	CASSLGGGGTHSYNEQFF
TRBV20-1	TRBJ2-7	CSARGPPRGQRYEQYF
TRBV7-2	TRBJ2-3	CASSLGGGGQAQYF
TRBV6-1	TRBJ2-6	CASSRGQGAQGANVLTF
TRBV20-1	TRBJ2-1	CSAQVNRGLSNEQFF
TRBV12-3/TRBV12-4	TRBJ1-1	CASSNRGGEARNTEAFF